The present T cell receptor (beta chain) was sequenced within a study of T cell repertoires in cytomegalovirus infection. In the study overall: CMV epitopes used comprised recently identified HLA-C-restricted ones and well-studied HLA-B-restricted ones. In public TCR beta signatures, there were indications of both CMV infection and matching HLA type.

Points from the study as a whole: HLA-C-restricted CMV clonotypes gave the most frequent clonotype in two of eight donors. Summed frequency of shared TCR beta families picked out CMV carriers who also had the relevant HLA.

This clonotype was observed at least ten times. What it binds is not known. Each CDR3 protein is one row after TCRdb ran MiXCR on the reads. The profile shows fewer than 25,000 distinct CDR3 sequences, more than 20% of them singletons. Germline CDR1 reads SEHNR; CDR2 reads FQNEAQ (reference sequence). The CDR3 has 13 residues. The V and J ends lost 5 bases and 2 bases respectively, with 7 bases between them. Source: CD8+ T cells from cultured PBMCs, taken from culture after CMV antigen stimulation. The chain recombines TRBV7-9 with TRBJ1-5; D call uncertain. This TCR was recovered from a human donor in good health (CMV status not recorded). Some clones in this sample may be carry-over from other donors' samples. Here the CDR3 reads CASSVLGNQPQHF. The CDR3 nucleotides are TGTGCCAGCAGCGTCTTGGGCAATCAGCCCCAGCATTTT.